The 22 T cell receptor beta chains below come from one sample, sequenced in a study of blood T cell repertoires in COVID-19. Assay used: immunoSEQ multiplex PCR; TCRdb lists only in-frame clones, some missing. The table includes approximately 200,000 clones, about 83% detected once. Sequencing input: PBMCs or T cells enriched from blood (not recorded which). The source is a woman aged 25 to 39 who had recovered from COVID-19.

The V gene is TRBV28, the J gene TRBJ1-3, with D maybe TRBD1 (5 bases). The CDR3 loop spans 13 amino acids. Trimming left V 11 bases short and J 4 bases short, with 15 bases between. Germline V lookup: CDR1 MDHEN, CDR2 SYDVKM. CDR3 loop: CAEAPGHGNTIYF. The DNA for the CDR3 is TGTGCCGAGGCCCCAGGGCACGGAAACACCATATATTTT.

The chain couples TRBV5-8 to TRBJ2-1; TRBD2 is a possible D gene (5 bases). Trimming took 4 bases from V and 4 from J, leaving 15 bases between them. Germline CDR1 reads SGHTS; CDR2 reads YDEGEE. The CDR3 is 15 residues long. The CDR3 sequence: CASSPSGEGYNEQFF. DNA for the CDR3: TGTGCCAGCAGCCCCTCAGGTGAGGGTTACAATGAGCAGTTCTTC.

The V call is TRBV11-2, the J call TRBJ1-3; 9 bases map to TRBD1. Germline V gene data show CDR1 as SGHAT and CDR2 as FQNNGV. The V segment lost 5 bases and the J segment 4 bases; nucleotides outside the gene matches: 9. The CDR3 spans 16 residues. The CDR3 is CASSRDRVSTGNTIYF. Written as DNA, the CDR3 is TGTGCCAGCAGCCGGGACAGGGTTTCAACCGGAAACACCATATATTTT.

This clone was counted a single time. This sequence joins TRBV27 and TRBJ2-1, with D uncertain. Trimming shortened V by 5 bases and J by 0 bases, and 11 bases separated the two germline ends. CDR1 MNHEY and CDR2 SMNVEV come from the germline V gene (reference sequence). The CDR3 contains 15 residues. The CDR3 DNA is TGTGCCAGCAGTGTACAGCTGAGCTCCTACAATGAGCAGTTCTTC. Amino acid sequence: CASSVQLSSYNEQFF.

The gene calls are TRBV3-1 (or the pseudogene TRBV3-2) and TRBJ2-5; D possibly corresponds to TRBD2 (6 bases). Per germline, CDR1 LGHDT and CDR2 YNNKEL (reference sequence). CDR3 length equals 15 residues. V was trimmed by 4 bases and J by 3 bases, leaving 15 bases between them. CDR3 sequence reads: CASSRGGGGEETQYF. CDR3 bases: TGTGCCAGCAGCCGAGGAGGAGGCGGGGAAGAGACCCAGTACTTC.

V is TRBV27 and J is TRBJ1-2, with 8 positions matching TRBD1. V shed 5 bases and J 5 bases; nucleotides not matched to a gene: 16. Germline-derived CDR1 and CDR2 are MNHEY and SMNVEV (reference sequence). This CDR3 has 17 amino acids. As DNA, the CDR3 is TGTGCCAGCAGTCCCCTCTTTCAGGGGGCCCCGATGTATGGCTACACCTTC. Translating gives CASSPLFQGAPMYGYTF.

In this sample, this clone turned up once. The chain uses TRBV7-8 and TRBJ2-3, with D possibly matching TRBD1 (5 bases). The CDR3 is 15 amino acids. The germline V gene encodes CDR1 SGHVS and CDR2 FQNEAQ. Trimming removed 1 base at V and 2 bases at J, with 10 bases between. DNA for the CDR3: TGTGCCAGCAGCTTAGGTCAGGGTTACACAGATACGCAGTATTTT. This translates into CASSLGQGYTDTQYF.

The rearrangement joins TRBV5-1 to TRBJ2-5, with 8 nucleotides matching TRBD2. Germline CDR1 SGHRS, CDR2 YFSETQ. Trimming removed 4 bases from V and 1 base from J; junction bases left unmatched: 9. The CDR3 extends over 16 amino acids. The CDR3 DNA reads as TGCGCCAGCAGCCTCGCACCCGGGAGGGCCCAAGAGACCCAGTACTTC. This translates into CASSLAPGRAQETQYF.

The rearrangement joins TRBV27 to TRBJ1-1; D possibly corresponds to TRBD1 (5 bases). The CDR3 totals 18 residues. V was clipped by 3 bases and J by 6 bases, with 26 bases between them. Germline V lookup: CDR1 MNHEY, CDR2 SMNVEV (reference sequence). In nucleotides, the CDR3 is TGTGCCAGCAGTTTTCGCCTCACAGGTGATCCCACCCAGCCTGAAGCTTTCTTT. It codes for CASSFRLTGDPTQPEAFF.

Here the CDR3 DNA reads TGCGCCAGCAGTGAGGCTAGCGGGAGGGGGGTCTCCTACGAGCAGTACTTC. Its protein product is CASSEASGRGVSYEQYF. The V and J genes are TRBV10-2 and TRBJ2-7; TRBD2 matches at 12 bases. The CDR3 runs to 17 residues. Trimming at V came to 2 bases and at J to 0 bases, leaving 5 bases not matched to a gene. Germline lookup yields CDR1 WSHSY and CDR2 SAAADI.

The chain has TRBV5-4 and TRBJ2-1; TRBD2 aligns across 11 bases. This CDR3 is built from 17 residues. V gave up 4 bases and J gave up 0 bases; unmatched junction bases: 6. Per germline, CDR1 SGHNT and CDR2 YYREEE (reference sequence). This CDR3 is CASSKLAGGHSYNEQFF. The CDR3 nucleotides read TGTGCCAGCAGCAAATTAGCGGGAGGGCACTCCTACAATGAGCAGTTCTTC.

The V call is TRBV2, the J call TRBJ1-6, with unresolved D. Germline V lookup: CDR1 SNHLY, CDR2 FYNNEI. The CDR3 length is 13 residues. Deletions cut 8 bases from V and 5 bases from J, with 10 bases between. CDR3 sequence: CASEGQDNSPLHF. The CDR3, as DNA: TGTGCCAGCGAGGGCCAAGATAATTCACCCCTCCACTTT.

This rearrangement joins TRBV30 to TRBJ1-2; D is undetermined. V lost 0 bases and J 4 bases, leaving 6 bases between the germline ends. CDR1 and CDR2 (germline): GTSNPN, SVGIG (reference sequence). The CDR3 spans 12 residues. The CDR3 region is CAWSVESYGYTF. CDR3 bases: TGTGCCTGGAGTGTAGAGAGCTATGGCTACACCTTC.

This clone occurred once. The J gene is TRBJ1-1, the V gene TRBV10-3; D is unclear. The germline V gene encodes CDR1 ENHRY and CDR2 SYGVKD. Between the trimmed V and J ends, which lost 7 bases and 1 base, there was a span of 10 bases. This CDR3 has 13 residues. CDR3: CAIMVGENTEAFF. CDR3 DNA: TGTGCCATCATGGTAGGAGAGAACACTGAAGCTTTCTTT.

Turning to this clone: This sample includes further DNA sequences coding for the same CDR3. This sequence joins TRBV5-1 and TRBJ2-3; D is unresolved. This CDR3 has 15 residues. Trimming shortened V by 0 bases and J by 2 bases, and 10 bases separated the two germline ends. Per germline, CDR1 SGHRS and CDR2 YFSETQ. The DNA for the CDR3 is TGCGCCAGCAGCTTGGATGGCGGAAACACAGATACGCAGTATTTT. Translation: CASSLDGGNTDTQYF.

This clone was counted a single time. The chain is built from TRBV3-1 (or the pseudogene TRBV3-2) and TRBJ1-6, with D maybe TRBD1 (6 bases). V lost 1 base, J lost 0 bases, and 13 bases lay in between. The germline V gene has CDR1 LGHDT and CDR2 YNNKEL (reference sequence). The CDR3 runs 18 residues. CDR3 in amino acids: CASSQASGQSSYNSPLHF. The CDR3, as DNA: TGTGCCAGCAGCCAAGCGAGCGGACAGAGCTCCTATAATTCACCCCTCCACTTT.

J is TRBJ1-2 and V is TRBV27, with 9 bases that match TRBD1. The length of the CDR3 is 14 residues. From germline, CDR1 is MNHEY and CDR2 SMNVEV (reference sequence). The J segment lost 2 bases and the V segment lost 6 bases, leaving 4 bases of the junction unmatched. The CDR3 nucleotides are TGTGCCAGCAGCCCCGGGACAGGGAACTATGGCTACACCTTC. Its translation: CASSPGTGNYGYTF.

The rearrangement links TRBV20-1 to TRBJ2-7, with 8 bases fitting TRBD1. Per germline, CDR1 DFQATT and CDR2 SNEGSKA (reference sequence). Trimming removed 3 bases from V and 4 bases from J; junction bases left unmatched: 11. This CDR3 contains 15 residues. The CDR3 nucleotides are TGCAGTGCTAGTAGTGGACAGGGTAATCAGTACGAGCAGTACTTC. This sequence encodes CSASSGQGNQYEQYF.

This chain connects TRBV19 to TRBJ1-1; D might be TRBD1 (6 bases). Germline assignment: CDR1 LNHDA and CDR2 SQIVND (reference sequence). With 9 bases removed from V and 1 base from J, the gap between germline ends came to 24 bases. CDR3 length: 17 residues. The CDR3 sequence is CASLGVPGGAKNTEAFF. CDR3 sequence (DNA): TGTGCCAGCCTTGGGGTTCCGGGGGGCGCAAAGAACACTGAAGCTTTCTTT.

The chain is built from TRBV6-5 and TRBJ1-1; TRBD1 aligns across 10 bases. CDR1 is MNHEY, CDR2 SVGAGI, per germline. Trimming at V came to 5 bases and at J to 3 bases, leaving 6 bases not matched to a gene. The CDR3 has 15 residues. The CDR3 nucleotides read TGTGCCAGCAGTACGACAGGGGGCTCGGACACTGAAGCTTTCTTT. It codes for CASSTTGGSDTEAFF.

The CDR3 nucleotides read TGTGCCAGCTCACCACCAGGGGGGGCGAACCAGCTCACTGAAGCTTTCTTT. Protein product: CASSPPGGANQLTEAFF. The chain has TRBV18 and TRBJ1-1; tentative D call: TRBD1 (6 bases). The V and J ends lost 0 bases and 4 bases respectively, with 18 bases between them. Germline V gene data show CDR1 as KGHSH and CDR2 as LQKENI. This CDR3 region has 17 residues.

The chain employs TRBV5-1 and TRBJ1-1; D is ambiguous. Germline assignment: CDR1 SGHRS and CDR2 YFSETQ. This CDR3 region has 14 residues. V was pared by 2 bases and J by 1 base, with 9 bases between. In DNA form, the CDR3 reads TGCGCCAGCAGCTTTATAGAAACGAACACTGAAGCTTTCTTT. Translating it yields CASSFIETNTEAFF.